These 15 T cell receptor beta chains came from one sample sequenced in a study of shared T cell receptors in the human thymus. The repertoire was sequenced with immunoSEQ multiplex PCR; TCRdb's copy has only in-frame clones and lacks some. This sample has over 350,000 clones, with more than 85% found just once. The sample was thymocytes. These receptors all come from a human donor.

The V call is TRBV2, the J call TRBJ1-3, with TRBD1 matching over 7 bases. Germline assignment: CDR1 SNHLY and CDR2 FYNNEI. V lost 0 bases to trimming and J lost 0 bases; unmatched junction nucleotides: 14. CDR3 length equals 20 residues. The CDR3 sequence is CASSEAPEMDRPRSGNTIYF. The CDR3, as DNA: TGTGCCAGCAGTGAAGCCCCGGAAATGGACAGGCCCCGCTCTGGAAACACCATATATTTT. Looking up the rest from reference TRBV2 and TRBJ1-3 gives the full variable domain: EPEVTQTPSHQVTQMGQEVILRCVPISNHLYFYWYRQILGQKVEFLVSFYNNEISEKSEIFDDQFSVERPDGSNFTLKIRSTKLEDSAMYFCASSEAPEMDRPRSGNTIYFGEGSWLTVV.

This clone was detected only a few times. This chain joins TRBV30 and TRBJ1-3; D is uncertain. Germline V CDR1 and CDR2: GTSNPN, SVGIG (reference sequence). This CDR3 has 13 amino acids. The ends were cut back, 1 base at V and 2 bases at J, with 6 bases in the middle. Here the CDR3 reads CAWSGGTGNTIYF. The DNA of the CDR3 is TGTGCCTGGAGTGGGGGTACTGGAAACACCATATATTTT. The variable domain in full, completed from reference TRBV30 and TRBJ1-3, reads SQTIHQWPATLVQPVGSPLSLECTVEGTSNPNLYWYRQAAGRGLQLLFYSVGIGQISSEVPQNLSASRPQDRQFILSSKKLLLSDSGFYLCAWSGGTGNTIYFGEGSWLTVV.

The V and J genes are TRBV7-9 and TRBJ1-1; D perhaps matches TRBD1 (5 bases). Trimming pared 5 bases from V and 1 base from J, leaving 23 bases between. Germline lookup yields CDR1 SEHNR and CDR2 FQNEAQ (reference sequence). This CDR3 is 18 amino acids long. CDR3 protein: CASSPWDRGRTGNTEAFF. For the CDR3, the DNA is TGTGCCAGCAGCCCTTGGGACCGGGGGAGGACGGGGAACACTGAAGCTTTCTTT. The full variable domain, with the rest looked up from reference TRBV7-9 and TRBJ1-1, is DTGVSQNPRHKITKRGQNVTFRCDPISEHNRLYWYRQTLGQGPEFLTYFQNEAQLEKSRLLSDRFSAERPKGSFSTLEIQRTEQGDSAMYLCASSPWDRGRTGNTEAFFGQGTRLTVV.

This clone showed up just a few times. CDR3: CASSDEAFF. The CDR3 DNA reads as TGTGCCAGCAGCGACGAAGCTTTCTTT. The chain carries TRBV13 and TRBJ1-1; D remains unclear. V lost 5 bases to trimming and J lost 8 bases, with 3 bases between them. The CDR3 covers 9 residues. Germline CDR1 is PRHDT and CDR2 is FYEKMQ (reference sequence).

For the CDR3, the DNA is TGTGCCAGCAGGCCTGGGGGCAGGGAAGAGACCCAGTACTTC. Its translation is CASRPGGREETQYF. The chain carries TRBV28 and TRBJ2-5, with D perhaps matching TRBD1 (6 bases). The V gene's germline CDR1 is MDHEN and CDR2 SYDVKM. V was shortened by 6 bases and J by 3 bases, with 14 bases between the two germline ends. The CDR3 sequence is 14 residues long.

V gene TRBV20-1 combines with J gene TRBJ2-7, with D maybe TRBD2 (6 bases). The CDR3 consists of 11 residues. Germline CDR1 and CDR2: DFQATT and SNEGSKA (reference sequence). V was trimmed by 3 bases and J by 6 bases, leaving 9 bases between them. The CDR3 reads CSASGTLEQYF. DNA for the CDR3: TGCAGTGCTAGCGGGACTCTCGAGCAGTACTTC.

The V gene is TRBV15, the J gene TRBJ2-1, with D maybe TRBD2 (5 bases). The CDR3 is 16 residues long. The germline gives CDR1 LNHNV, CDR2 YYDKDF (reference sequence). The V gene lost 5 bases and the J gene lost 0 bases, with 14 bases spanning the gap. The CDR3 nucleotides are TGTGCCACCAGCGGCGGCTGGACTCCCTCCTACAATGAGCAGTTCTTC. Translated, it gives CATSGGWTPSYNEQFF.

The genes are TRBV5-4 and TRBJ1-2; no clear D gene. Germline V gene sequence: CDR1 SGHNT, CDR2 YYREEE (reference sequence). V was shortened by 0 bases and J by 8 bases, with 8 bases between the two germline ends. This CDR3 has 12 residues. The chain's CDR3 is CASSLAPRGYTF. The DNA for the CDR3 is TGTGCCAGCAGCTTGGCCCCGAGGGGCTACACCTTC.

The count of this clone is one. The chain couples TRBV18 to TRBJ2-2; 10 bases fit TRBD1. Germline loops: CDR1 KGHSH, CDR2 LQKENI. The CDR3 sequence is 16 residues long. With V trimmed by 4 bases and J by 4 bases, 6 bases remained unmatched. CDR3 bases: TGTGCCAGCTCACTTCGGGGACAGGGGTCCACCGGGGAGCTGTTTTTT. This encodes CASSLRGQGSTGELFF.

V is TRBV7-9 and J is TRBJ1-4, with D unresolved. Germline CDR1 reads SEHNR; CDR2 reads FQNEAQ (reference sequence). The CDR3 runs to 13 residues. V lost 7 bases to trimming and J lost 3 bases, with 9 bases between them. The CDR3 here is CASKGSANEKLFF. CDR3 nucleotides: TGTGCCAGCAAGGGATCGGCTAATGAAAAACTGTTTTTT.

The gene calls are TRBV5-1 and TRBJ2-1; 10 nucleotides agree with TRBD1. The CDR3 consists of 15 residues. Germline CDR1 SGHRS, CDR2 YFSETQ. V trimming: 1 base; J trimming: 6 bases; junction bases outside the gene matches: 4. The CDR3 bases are TGCGCCAGCAGCTTGTGGGGACAGGGGATCAATGAGCAGTTCTTC. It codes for CASSLWGQGINEQFF. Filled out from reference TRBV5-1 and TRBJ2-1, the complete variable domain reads KAGVTQTPRYLIKTRGQQVTLSCSPISGHRSVSWYQQTPGQGLQFLFEYFSETQRNKGNFPGRFSGRQFSNSRSEMNVSTLELGDSALYLCASSLWGQGINEQFFGPGTRLTVL.

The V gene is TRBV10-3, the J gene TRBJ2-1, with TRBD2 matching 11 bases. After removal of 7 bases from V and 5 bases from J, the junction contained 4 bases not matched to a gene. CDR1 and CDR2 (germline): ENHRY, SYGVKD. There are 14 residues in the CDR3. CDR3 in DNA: TGTGCCATCAACCCGGGACTAGCGGACAATGAGCAGTTCTTC. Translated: CAINPGLADNEQFF.

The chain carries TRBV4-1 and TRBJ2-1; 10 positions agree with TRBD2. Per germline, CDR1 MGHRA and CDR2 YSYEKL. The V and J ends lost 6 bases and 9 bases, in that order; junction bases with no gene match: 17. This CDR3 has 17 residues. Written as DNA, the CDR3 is TGCGCCAGCAGACTCATCTTCGGCCTAGCGGGAGAGGGTGAGCAGTTCTTC. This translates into CASRLIFGLAGEGEQFF.

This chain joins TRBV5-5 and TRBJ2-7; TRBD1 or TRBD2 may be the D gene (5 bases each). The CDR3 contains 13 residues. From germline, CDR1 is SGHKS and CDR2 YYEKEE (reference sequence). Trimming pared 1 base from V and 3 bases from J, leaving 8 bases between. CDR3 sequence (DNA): TGTGCCAGCAGCTTGTGGGGGATCTACGAGCAGTACTTC. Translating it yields CASSLWGIYEQYF.

CDR3 protein: CASSQSTGKNTEAFF. DNA for the CDR3: TGTGCCAGCAGCCAATCAACAGGGAAGAACACTGAAGCTTTCTTT. The rearrangement joins TRBV16 to TRBJ1-1, with D possibly being TRBD1 (6 bases). CDR1 is KGHSY and CDR2 is FQNENV in the germline V gene. The CDR3 length is 15 residues. Deletions cut 0 bases from V and 1 base from J, with 9 bases between.